This T cell receptor beta chain was sequenced for a study of T cells after yellow fever vaccination. General study findings and limits: Contaminating bulk clonotypes could be abundant in FACS-sorted repertoires. Peak timing came faster in the weaker secondary response, day 5 versus 15. Booster samples showed a return of most primary-vaccination clones (under 97% CD4, 88% CD8).

The germline V gene encodes CDR1 MGHRA and CDR2 YSYEKL. Trimming shortened V by 0 bases and J by 4 bases, and 13 bases separated the two germline ends. This CDR3 contains 16 residues. For this clonotype: Its antigen remains unidentified.

Conversion of TCR transcripts into cDNA relied on 5'RACE template switching, which added a universal primer site and UMIs. Using its own MiXCR run on the 5' RACE reads, TCRdb lists one record per CDR3 protein. The sample records hundreds of thousands of distinct CDR3 sequences, around 20% being singletons. This chain connects TRBV4-1 to TRBJ1-5; D not resolved. This receptor was taken from a man between 18 and 29 years old who received the YFV17D yellow fever vaccine. The source material was PBMCs, sampled before the yellow fever booster vaccination. CDR3 sequence: CASSQDGWNGNQPQHF. The CDR3 nucleotides read TGCGCCAGCAGCCAAGATGGGTGGAATGGGAATCAGCCCCAGCATTTT.